The text below deals with one T cell receptor (beta chain). V lost 1 base and J lost 4, with 14 bases in between. CDR1 is SGHDN and CDR2 is FVKESK in the germline V gene. This CDR3 region has 15 residues. These data come from a study of blood T cell repertoires in COVID-19. Overall study: Whether acute or convalescent, the COVID-19 samples came from the United States, Italy and Spain.

Methods used by the authors: Scientists estimated how many nucleated cells there were by amplifying reference gene primers. The protocol was immunoSEQ multiplex PCR, while the TCRdb copy is restricted to in-frame clones and leaves out a portion. From that table come the V and J calls and clone size; the DNA was used to work out D and trimming. The table includes tens of thousands of clones, 85% to 95% detected once. The receptor was isolated from a human donor in a cohort sampled during active COVID-19. The V gene is TRBV14, the J gene TRBJ2-7, with a weak D call TRBD1 (6 bases). The sample taken for sequencing was peripheral blood. This CDR3 reads CASSQATGRRYEQYF. The CDR3 region has the DNA TGTGCCAGCAGCCAAGCTACAGGGCGGCGGTACGAGCAGTACTTC. Supplemented by reference TRBV14 and TRBJ2-7, the full variable domain reads EAGVTQFPSHSVIEKGQTVTLRCDPISGHDNLYWYRRVMGKEIKFLLHFVKESKQDESGMPNNRFLAERTGGTYSTLKVQPAELEDSGVYFCASSQATGRRYEQYFGPGTRLTVT.